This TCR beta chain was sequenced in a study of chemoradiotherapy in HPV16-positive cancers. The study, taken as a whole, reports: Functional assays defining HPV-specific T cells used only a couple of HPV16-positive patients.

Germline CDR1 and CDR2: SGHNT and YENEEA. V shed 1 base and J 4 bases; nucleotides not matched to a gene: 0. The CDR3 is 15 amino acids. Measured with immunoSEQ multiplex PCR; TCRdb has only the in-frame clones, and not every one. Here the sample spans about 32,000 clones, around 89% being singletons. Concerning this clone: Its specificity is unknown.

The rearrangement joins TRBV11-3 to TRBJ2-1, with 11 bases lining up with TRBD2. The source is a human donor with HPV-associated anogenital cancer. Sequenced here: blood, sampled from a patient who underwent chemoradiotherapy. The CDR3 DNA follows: TGTGCCAGCAGCTTAGGACTAGCGGGGTACAATGAGCAGTTCTTC. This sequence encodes CASSLGLAGYNEQFF.